What follows are 22 T cell receptor beta chains derived from one specimen sequenced in a study of T cell responses to AZD1222 COVID-19 vaccine. The method was immunoSEQ multiplex PCR; TCRdb's version includes in-frame clones alone and lacks a portion of them. The sample carries 130,000 or so clones, about 89% recorded once. This specimen consisted of peripheral blood, obtained on day 0 of AZD1222 vaccination. All receptors come from an adult in good health.

The chain is built from TRBV5-6 and TRBJ2-7; D may be TRBD1 or TRBD2 (5 bases each). CDR1 and CDR2 (germline): SGHDT, YYEEEE. CDR3 length equals 14 residues. V was clipped by 3 bases and J by 7 bases, with 17 bases between them. The CDR3 protein is CASSSLPGLREQYF. CDR3 DNA sequence: TGTGCCAGCAGCTCGCTACCGGGGCTGAGGGAGCAGTACTTC.

V is TRBV9 and J is TRBJ1-2; D ambiguous. The CDR3 is made up of 12 amino acids. From germline, CDR1 is SGDLS and CDR2 YYNGEE. V was cut by 8 bases and J by 4 bases, with 12 bases left in between. The CDR3 DNA is TGTGCCAGTCCGGCGCCAGTCTATGGCTACACCTTC. Protein product: CASPAPVYGYTF. Using reference TRBV9 and TRBJ1-2 for the parts outside the CDR3, the full variable domain is DSGVTQTPKHLITATGQRVTLRCSPRSGDLSVYWYQQSLDQGLQFLIQYYNGEERAKGNILERFSAQQFPDLHSELNLSSLELGDSALYFCASPAPVYGYTFGSGTRLTVV.

The chain recombines TRBV19 with TRBJ1-5; D gene ambiguous. This CDR3 spans 14 amino acids. The V and J ends lost 10 bases and 3 bases respectively, with 16 bases between them. Germline V lookup: CDR1 LNHDA, CDR2 SQIVND (reference sequence). CDR3 sequence: CATATPRFNQPQHF. The DNA of the CDR3 is TGTGCCACCGCGACTCCTCGTTTCAATCAGCCCCAGCATTTT.

The chain carries TRBV9 and TRBJ1-1; unclear D gene. Trimming removed 4 bases at V and 6 bases at J, with 13 bases between. This CDR3 is built from 13 residues. Germline values: CDR1 SGDLS, CDR2 YYNGEE. The CDR3 sequence: CASSFTQTAEAFF. The DNA of the CDR3 is TGTGCCAGCAGCTTTACGCAAACTGCTGAAGCTTTCTTT.

The J gene is TRBJ1-2, the V gene TRBV5-6, with a possible D match to TRBD1 (5 bases). The CDR3 has 14 residues. The V gene's germline CDR1 is SGHDT and CDR2 YYEEEE. V dropped 4 bases and J dropped 5 bases, with 15 bases sitting between them. The CDR3 is CASSLGRSPYGYTF. The CDR3 nucleotides are TGTGCCAGCAGCCTGGGGCGGAGCCCTTATGGCTACACCTTC. The full variable domain, its missing parts supplied by reference TRBV5-6 and TRBJ1-2, is DAGVTQSPTHLIKTRGQQVTLRCSPKSGHDTVSWYQQALGQGPQFIFQYYEEEERQRGNFPDRFSGHQFPNYSSELNVNALLLGDSALYLCASSLGRSPYGYTFGSGTRLTVV.

The chain employs TRBV5-1 and TRBJ2-2, with D maybe TRBD1 (5 bases). Germline values: CDR1 SGHRS, CDR2 YFSETQ. The CDR3 runs to 15 residues. V shed 1 base and J shed 5 bases, with 12 bases lying between them. The CDR3 spells CASSLFREITGELFF. The CDR3 DNA reads as TGCGCCAGCAGCTTGTTCAGGGAAATAACCGGGGAGCTGTTTTTT.

The chain links TRBV7-2 to TRBJ2-3; D is unclear. This CDR3 has 13 residues. Trimming removed 1 base from V and 4 bases from J, with 6 bases in between. Germline CDR1 SGHTA, CDR2 FQGNSA. CDR3 residues: CASSLGWADTQYF. The CDR3 nucleotides are TGTGCCAGCAGCTTAGGGTGGGCAGATACGCAGTATTTT. Variable domain in full (rest from reference TRBV7-2 and TRBJ2-3): GAGVSQSPSNKVTEKGKDVELRCDPISGHTALYWYRQSLGQGLEFLIYFQGNSAPDKSGLPSDRFSAERTGGSVSTLTIQRTQQEDSAVYLCASSLGWADTQYFGPGTRLTVL.

The rearrangement uses TRBV6-5 and TRBJ1-6; D gene unclear. The V and J ends lost 6 bases and 3 bases respectively, with 9 bases between them. This CDR3 is built from 14 residues. CDR1 MNHEY and CDR2 SVGAGI come from the germline V gene. The CDR3 DNA follows: TGTGCCAGCAGACGGACCGACTATAATTCACCCCTCCACTTT. It is translated as CASRRTDYNSPLHF.

The chain links TRBV7-9 to TRBJ2-6, with TRBD1 as a possible D gene (6 bases). CDR3 length: 16 residues. Germline values: CDR1 SEHNR, CDR2 FQNEAQ (reference sequence). V lost 5 bases, J lost 0 bases, and 11 bases lay in between. For the CDR3, the DNA is TGTGCCAGCAGCCGGACAGAACCCTCTGGGGCCAACGTCCTGACTTTC. It encodes CASSRTEPSGANVLTF.

This chain connects TRBV19 to TRBJ2-3; D remains unclear. The CDR3 is 14 amino acids. CDR1 is LNHDA and CDR2 is SQIVND in the germline V gene (reference sequence). The ends were cut back, 4 bases at V and 2 bases at J, with 10 bases in the middle. This CDR3 reads CASSNPPDTDTQYF. Here the CDR3 DNA reads TGTGCCAGTAGTAACCCGCCTGACACAGATACGCAGTATTTT.

The chain links TRBV19 to TRBJ1-2; D perhaps matches TRBD1 (6 bases). The germline V and J ends were trimmed by 5 bases and 5 bases, with 15 bases remaining between them. The germline V gene has CDR1 LNHDA and CDR2 SQIVND (reference sequence). The CDR3 runs to 14 residues. CDR3 in DNA: TGTGCCAGTAGTGGAGAGACAGGAATGTATGGCTACACCTTC. This translates into CASSGETGMYGYTF.

DNA of the CDR3: TGTGCCAGCAGCTTATCACATTTAAACACCATATATTTT. Protein sequence: CASSLSHLNTIYF. The chain recombines TRBV5-6 with TRBJ1-3; D is undetermined. The CDR3 contains 13 residues. Germline V gene sequence: CDR1 SGHDT, CDR2 YYEEEE. The ends were cut back, 2 bases at V and 6 bases at J, with 9 bases in the middle.

V is TRBV29-1 and J is TRBJ2-7, with 8 positions matching TRBD1. V dropped 7 bases and J dropped 3; count of bases not matched to a gene: 8. CDR1 is SQVTM, CDR2 ANQGSEA, per germline. CDR3 size: 13 residues. CDR3 region: CSASGTGIYEQYF. CDR3 DNA: TGCAGCGCCTCCGGGACAGGTATCTACGAGCAGTACTTC.

This clone was seen a single time. CDR3 nucleotides: TGTGCCAGCAGTGACAAAATGAACACTGAAGCTTTCTTT. Its translation: CASSDKMNTEAFF. V is TRBV6-1 and J is TRBJ1-1; D unresolved. The CDR3 has 13 residues. CDR1 is MNHNS, CDR2 SASEGT, per germline. V was clipped by 3 bases and J by 0 bases, with 5 bases between them.

The V call is TRBV11-2, the J call TRBJ1-1; the match to TRBD1 covers 9 bases. V shed 3 bases, J shed 5 bases, and the junction held 4 bases outside the gene matches. CDR1 and CDR2 (germline): SGHAT, FQNNGV. This CDR3 region has 14 residues. The CDR3 nucleotides read TGTGCCAGCAGCTTCGGACAGGGGAGAACTGAAGCTTTCTTT. Amino acids: CASSFGQGRTEAFF.

The chain couples TRBV10-3 to TRBJ1-1, with D possibly being TRBD1 (6 bases). Germline V CDR1 and CDR2: ENHRY, SYGVKD. V lost 7 bases and J lost 0, with 12 bases in between. The CDR3 is made up of 14 amino acids. The CDR3 spells CAINPTGVNTEAFF. In DNA form, the CDR3 reads TGTGCCATCAACCCGACAGGCGTGAACACTGAAGCTTTCTTT.

Comment on this clone: No DNA is shown, since the ends of the CDR3 on it are uncertain; the CDR3 is the one TCRdb lists. The V gene is TRBV21-1, the J gene TRBJ2-2; the table's D call TRBD2 went unverified against the DNA. TRBV21-1 is annotated as a pseudogene. The CDR3 spans 14 amino acids, including both terminal residues. The CDR3 sequence: CAVASGANTGELFF.

This clone has just one count. The chain is built from TRBV27 and TRBJ2-3; 8 positions agree with TRBD2. The germline gives CDR1 MNHEY, CDR2 SMNVEV (reference sequence). V gave up 6 bases and J gave up 1 base; unmatched junction bases: 6. The CDR3 length is 15 residues. DNA for the CDR3: TGTGCCAGCAGCTACCTTAGCGGGGGCACAGATACGCAGTATTTT. Translated, it gives CASSYLSGGTDTQYF.

The V call is TRBV19, the J call TRBJ1-2; 8 bases match TRBD1. Germline V gene data show CDR1 as LNHDA and CDR2 as SQIVND (reference sequence). This CDR3 has 14 amino acids. The V segment lost 5 bases and the J segment 5 bases; nucleotides outside the gene matches: 7. The CDR3 region has the DNA TGTGCCAGTAGTCCTCCGGGACAGGCGTATGGCTACACCTTC. Its translation: CASSPPGQAYGYTF.

In this sample, this clone is medium-sized. The chain combines TRBV2 with TRBJ1-2; D is unresolved. The CDR3 loop spans 13 amino acids. Germline lookup yields CDR1 SNHLY and CDR2 FYNNEI. DNA of the CDR3: TGTGGCGTGGAGGAGGAGGACAACTATGGCTACACCTTC. It specifies CGVEEEDNYGYTF.

The gene calls are TRBV19 and TRBJ1-4, with 7 bases lining up with TRBD1. The CDR3 consists of 13 residues. Looked up from germline, CDR1 is LNHDA and CDR2 is SQIVND (reference sequence). Trimming at V came to 2 bases and at J to 8 bases, leaving 2 bases not matched to a gene. As DNA, the CDR3 is TGTGCCAGTAGTATATGGGGACAGGAAAAACTGTTTTTT. Protein product: CASSIWGQEKLFF.

CDR3 sequence (DNA): TGTGCCAGCAGCCCCGAGCACTATGGCTACACCTTC. Its translation is CASSPEHYGYTF. This chain uses TRBV7-9 with TRBJ1-2; no reliable D call. The germline V gene has CDR1 SEHNR and CDR2 FQNEAQ (reference sequence). CDR3 length: 12 amino acids. Deletions cut 5 bases from V and 3 bases from J, with 7 bases between.